This TCR beta chain is from a study of blood T cell repertoires in COVID-19. Study-level information: From T cells, B-cell-depleted T cells, or PBMCs came the material, which was cDNA or gDNA.

CDR3 length: 14 residues. Germline lookup yields CDR1 MNHEY and CDR2 SVGAGI. V was pared by 5 bases and J by 8 bases, with 15 bases between. Sequencing used immunoSEQ multiplex PCR; TCRdb keeps in-frame clones, though not all of them. Among over 200,000 clones listed, 81% were seen once. Sequencing was done on a sample of peripheral blood. V gene TRBV6-5 combines with J gene TRBJ1-4; perhaps TRBD1 as D (5 bases). The TCR originated in a woman of 80 years or more with acute or convalescent COVID-19. The CDR3 reads CASSPRGGGEKLFF. The CDR3 DNA reads as TGTGCCAGCAGTCCCCGCGGGGGAGGAGAAAAACTGTTTTTT.